These T cell receptor beta chains were read from a single sample in a study of T cells after yellow fever vaccination. TCRdb re-derived calls from the 5' RACE reads in MiXCR, one entry per CDR3 protein. The sample has fewer than 450,000 distinct CDR3 sequences, 4% seen once; the top ten hold less than 25%. The sequences come from PBMCs, collected 5 days after the yellow fever booster vaccination. The receptors shown here come from a young man who received the YFV17D yellow fever vaccine. Each CDR3 is given with its conserved first and last residue. A D gene is named only where the DNA matches it firmly. For some rows the clone size is stated as once, few or many, or as a class when expanded; others skip it.

j_call | d_call | clone_size | v_call | cdr3_aa | cdr3_nt
TRBJ2-5 | - | - | TRBV7-9 | CASSLSQVEETQYF | TGTGCCAGCAGCCTTAGCCAAGTTGAAGAGACCCAGTACTTC
TRBJ2-1 | - | few | TRBV5-1 | CASSPAGTPTYNEQFF | TGCGCCAGCAGCCCGGCGGGGACACCTACCTACAATGAGCAGTTCTTC
TRBJ1-5 | - | many | TRBV7-3 | CASSLKGILSNQPQHF | TGTGCCAGCAGCTTGAAGGGCATCTTGAGCAATCAGCCCCAGCATTTT
TRBJ2-7 | TRBD1 | few | TRBV2 | CASTTQDRVYEQYF | TGTGCCAGCACCACCCAGGACAGGGTCTACGAGCAGTACTTC
TRBJ1-6 | TRBD1 | few | TRBV6-6 | CASSYSDRGWSPLHF | TGTGCCAGCAGTTACTCGGACAGGGGGTGGTCACCCCTCCACTTT
TRBJ2-1 | - | - | TRBV20-1 | CSASRQSNEQFF | TGCAGTGCTAGTCGGCAGTCCAATGAGCAGTTCTTC
TRBJ2-3 | - | many | TRBV7-9 | CASSLAAEGDTQYF | TGTGCCAGCAGCTTAGCGGCAGAGGGGGATACGCAGTATTTT
TRBJ1-1 | - | many | TRBV18 | CASSGLMNTEAFF | TGTGCCAGCTCTGGCCTTATGAACACTGAAGCTTTCTTT
TRBJ1-2 | - | once | TRBV5-1 | CASSRNRVVNGYTF | TGCGCCAGCAGCCGCAACAGGGTCGTTAATGGCTACACCTTC
TRBJ2-5 | - | many | TRBV29-1 | CSVELQGGLVMEETQYF | TGCAGCGTTGAACTCCAGGGGGGACTAGTCATGGAAGAGACCCAGTACTTC
TRBJ1-2 | TRBD1 | - | TRBV10-3 | CAIGTTGTLNYGYTF | TGTGCCATCGGGACGACAGGGACGCTAAACTATGGCTACACCTTC
TRBJ1-6 | - | - | TRBV7-6 | CASSLWSSPSNSPLHF | TGTGCCAGCAGCTTATGGTCCTCCCCCTCTAATTCACCCCTCCACTTT
TRBJ1-1 | - | few | TRBV2 | CASSENRYTEAFF | TGTGCCAGCAGTGAAAATCGGTACACTGAAGCTTTCTTT
TRBJ1-1 | TRBD1 | - | TRBV19 | CASWTGTGGASGTEAFF | TGTGCCAGTTGGACCGGGACAGGGGGCGCGTCCGGCACTGAAGCTTTCTTT
TRBJ1-4 | - | few | TRBV5-5 | CASSPGTNNEKLFF | TGTGCCAGCAGCCCGGGGACAAATAATGAAAAACTGTTTTTT